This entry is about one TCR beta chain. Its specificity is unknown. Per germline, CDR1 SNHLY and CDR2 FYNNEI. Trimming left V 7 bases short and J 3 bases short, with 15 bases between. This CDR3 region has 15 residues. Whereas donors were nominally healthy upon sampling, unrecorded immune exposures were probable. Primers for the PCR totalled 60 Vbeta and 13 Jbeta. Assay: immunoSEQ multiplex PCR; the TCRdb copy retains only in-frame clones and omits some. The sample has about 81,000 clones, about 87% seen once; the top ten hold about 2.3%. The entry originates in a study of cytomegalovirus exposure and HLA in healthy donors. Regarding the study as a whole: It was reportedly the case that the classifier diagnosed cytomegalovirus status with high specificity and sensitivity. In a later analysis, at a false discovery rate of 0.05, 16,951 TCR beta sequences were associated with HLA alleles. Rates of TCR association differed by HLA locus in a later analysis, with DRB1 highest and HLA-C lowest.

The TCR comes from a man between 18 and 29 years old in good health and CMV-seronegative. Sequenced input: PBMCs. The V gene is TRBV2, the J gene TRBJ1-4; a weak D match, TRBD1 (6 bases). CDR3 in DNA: TGTGCCAGCAAGGTCAGGGGAGGGGCTAATGAAAAACTGTTTTTT. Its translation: CASKVRGGANEKLFF.